This T cell receptor (beta chain) stems from a study of identical twins (dated by TCRdb to 2015 to 2016). Background for the entire study: TCR alpha and beta repertoires from monozygotic twins, unrelated adults of various ages and cord blood were deep-sequenced to test whether fetal clonotypes persist. To rule out contamination, the twin experiments were replicated at different times with different library preparation protocols.

Germline trimming: 5 bases from V, 4 bases from J; junction bases outside gene matches: 3. The germline V gene encodes CDR1 SGHNT and CDR2 YENEEA. Counted from cysteine to phenylalanine, this CDR3 has 15 amino acids. Only CDR3 DNA is held: 45 bases, read in frame from base 1. Library method: 5' RACE. Sequenced on an Illumina HiSeq 2000. Template switching added a universal primer binding site, and the final cDNA carried a unique molecular identifier that allowed TCR cDNA molecules to be counted accurately. First-strand cDNA for TCR alpha and beta chains was synthesized from specific primers in the conserved constant-segment region. To control for contamination, each cDNA library was double barcoded with a SMART-Mk sample barcode plus Illumina barcodes. Two successive PCR steps introduced TruSeq adapter sequences along with Illumina sample barcodes. TCR alpha and beta cDNA libraries were sequenced on the Illumina HiSeq platform with custom primers. The study's processing was this. MiGEC was used to process raw reads and extract unique molecular identifiers, and MiXCR was used to find CDR3 positions. Recombination models were inferred per individual with the repgenHMM and IGoR tools using an EM algorithm. The tcR package in R was used for shared clonotype analysis, with sharing normalized by the product of cloneset sizes. Out-of-frame nonproductive sequences were analyzed to study raw recombination free of thymic and clonal selection effects. Starting from the raw public reads, TCRdb applied fastp trimming at Q25, assembled clones with MiXCR and retained in-frame beta chains. Under each unique CDR3 protein, matching rows form one entry showing the most common genes and DNA. TCRdb's processing, not the study's, gives the V and J calls here. This sample is represented by over 500,000 distinct CDR3 sequences; 20% to 25% of them were singletons. 0.8% to 1% of the sample comes from the top ten.

All donors were healthy Caucasians. The twin cohort comprised three pairs of female monozygotic twins, all aged roughly 18 to 29 years. Positive isolation kits from Invitrogen were used to isolate CD4+ and CD8+ T cell populations. Points the paper makes about the study in general: Abundant cord blood beta clonotypes carried fewer insertions; young adult naive repertoires showed a weaker similar trend, while memory repertoires showed none. Invariant T cells such as MAIT and iNKT could partly confound zero-insertion analyses, although diverse VJ usage argued against such confounding for most clonotypes. Because the same donors could not be followed over many years, conclusions were based on cross-sectional statistical analysis. In monozygotic twins, out-of-frame TCR alpha sharing was systematically underestimated by recombination models, although the models agreed with sharing between unrelated individuals. Excess twin sharing in beta out-of-frame sequences was weaker because fewer shared sequences lowered the signal-to-noise ratio. Out-of-frame TCR alpha sequences shared between twins showed an excess of low generation-probability sequences compared with coincidental sharing between unrelated individuals.

This clonotype came up a few times. Its antigen remains unidentified. Base qualities are not recorded, but no much larger clone differs from it by a single base. The data were also submitted as part of a second study, on T cells expressing NK-cell markers. The second study reports: TCR beta-chain repertoires were profiled in sorted CD3+CD56+NKG2C+, CD3+CD56+NKG2C- and CD3+CD56-NKG2C+ T-cell subsets from several donors. Seven of the eight sequenced donors were HCMV-seropositive and one was HCMV-seronegative. In several experiments an anti-gammadeltaTCR antibody was added to restrict sorting to alphabetaTCR-expressing T cells. In six donors, the dominant CD3+CD56+NKG2C+ clonotypes were among the top 10 CD8+ clonotypes and accounted for about 1.0-7.5% of CD8+ T cells. Those dominant clonotypes were again the most abundant among CD3+CD56-NKG2C+ cells in a handful of donors, at roughly 25-60.1%. Whether the expanded NKG2C-expressing T cell clones were specific for HCMV antigens was left unclear. The eight sequenced donors were randomly selected healthy volunteers, three men and five women. A commercial ELISA kit detecting HCMV-specific IgG in serum was used to determine HCMV serostatus. MIGEC was used to demultiplex reads and group the reads by UMI, and MiTCR was used to assemble and quantify clonotypes. To exclude erroneous sequences, any TCR cDNA sequence not supported by at least two reads was discarded. The tcR package was used for downstream repertoire analysis, with clonotypes matched between fractions based on CDR3 nucleotide sequence plus V segment. VDJmatch was used to annotate antigen specificity against VDJdb, with one amino acid substitution in CDR3 permitted.

This receptor was obtained from a woman younger than 35 in good health. Source material: CD4+ T cells sorted from blood. The rearranged segments are TRBV11-3 and TRBJ2-1; 12 middle bases align to TRBD1. CDR3 protein: CASSGGQGAYNEQFF. The DNA sequence is given as TGTGCCAGCAGCGGGGGACAGGGGGCATACAATGAGCAGTTCTTC.